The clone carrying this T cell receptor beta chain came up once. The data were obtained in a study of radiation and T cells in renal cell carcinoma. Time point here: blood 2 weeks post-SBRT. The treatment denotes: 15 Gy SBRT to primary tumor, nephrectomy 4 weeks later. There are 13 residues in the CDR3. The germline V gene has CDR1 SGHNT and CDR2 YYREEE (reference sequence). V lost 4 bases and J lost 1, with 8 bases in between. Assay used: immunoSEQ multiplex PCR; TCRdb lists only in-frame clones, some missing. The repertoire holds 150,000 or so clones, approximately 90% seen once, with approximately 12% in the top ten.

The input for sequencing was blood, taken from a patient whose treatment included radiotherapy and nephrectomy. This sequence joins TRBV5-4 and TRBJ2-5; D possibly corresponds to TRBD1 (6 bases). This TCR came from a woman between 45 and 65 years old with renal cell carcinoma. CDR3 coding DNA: TGTGCCAGCAGCCGGGACACCCAAGAGACCCAGTACTTC. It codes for CASSRDTQETQYF.